These 19 T cell receptor beta chains originate from one sample sequenced in a study of T cell repertoires in cytomegalovirus infection. TCRdb processed the reads anew with MiXCR; each CDR3 protein has one entry. The sample includes more than 150,000 distinct CDR3 sequences, approximately 19% seen only once; the top ten take approximately 2.9%. Sequenced input: PBMCs. Receptors were obtained from a human donor in good health (CMV status not recorded). Some clones in this sample may be carry-over from other donors' samples.

The gene calls are TRBV20-1 and TRBJ1-1; D gene unclear. CDR1 and CDR2 from the germline V gene are DFQATT and SNEGSKA (reference sequence). The germline V and J ends were trimmed by 2 bases and 3 bases, with 4 bases remaining between them. The CDR3 is made up of 11 amino acids. In nucleotides, the CDR3 is TGCAGTGCTAGACTGGACACTGAAGCTTTCTTT. Residues: CSARLDTEAFF.

This chain uses TRBV20-1 with TRBJ1-1; D is unresolved. The CDR3 extends over 15 amino acids. In germline, CDR1 is DFQATT, CDR2 SNEGSKA (reference sequence). Trimming left V 1 base short and J 1 base short, with 13 bases between. As DNA, the CDR3 is TGCAGTGCTAGAGGTGGGCCTCGGCGGAACACTGAAGCTTTCTTT. Its translation: CSARGGPRRNTEAFF.

The gene calls are TRBV20-1 and TRBJ1-1, with no clear D. Per the germline V gene, CDR1 is DFQATT and CDR2 is SNEGSKA (reference sequence). Trimming left V 6 bases short and J 0 bases short, with 5 bases between. The CDR3 sequence is 11 residues long. The CDR3, as DNA: TGCAGTGCCCAAATGAACACTGAAGCTTTCTTT. This translates into CSAQMNTEAFF.

This clonotype was seen repeatedly, ten times or more. The chain couples TRBV7-2 to TRBJ2-3, with TRBD2 matching 7 bases. The length of the CDR3 is 13 residues. The V gene's germline CDR1 is SGHTA and CDR2 FQGNSA. Trimming took 5 bases from V and 4 from J; bases not matched to a gene: 3. CDR3 DNA sequence: TGTGCCAGCAGCATCGGACTAGCAGATACGCAGTATTTT. Its protein is CASSIGLADTQYF.

This clonotype was picked up a small number of times. The CDR3: CASSIVRGQSLQPQHF. Written as DNA, the CDR3 is TGTGCCAGTAGTATCGTTAGGGGACAGTCTCTGCAGCCCCAGCATTTT. V usage is TRBV19 and J usage is TRBJ1-5, with TRBD1 identical over 7 bases. Germline values: CDR1 LNHDA, CDR2 SQIVND (reference sequence). V dropped 3 bases and J dropped 7; count of bases not matched to a gene: 12. This CDR3 comprises 16 residues.

This chain connects TRBV20-1 to TRBJ2-1; D ambiguous. V shed 2 bases and J shed 8 bases, with 16 bases lying between them. Germline V lookup: CDR1 DFQATT, CDR2 SNEGSKA (reference sequence). This CDR3 comprises 14 residues. The CDR3 loop reads CSARSLGFSYEQFF. CDR3 DNA sequence: TGCAGTGCTAGATCTCTCGGCTTTTCGTATGAGCAGTTCTTC.

This chain links TRBV27 with TRBJ2-2, with D uncertain. Germline V lookup: CDR1 MNHEY, CDR2 SMNVEV (reference sequence). This CDR3 region has 16 residues. Trimming stripped 7 bases from V and 0 bases from J, with 15 bases between. The CDR3 here is CASKSQAVTNTGELFF. In nucleotides, the CDR3 is TGTGCCAGCAAATCCCAAGCAGTGACGAACACCGGGGAGCTGTTTTTT.

At least ten counts were recorded for this clonotype. The chain recombines TRBV7-9 with TRBJ1-1; possible D gene TRBD1, 5 bases. Germline V CDR1 and CDR2: SEHNR, FQNEAQ (reference sequence). The CDR3 spans 17 residues. Trimming stripped 2 bases from V and 0 bases from J, with 16 bases between. Here the CDR3 DNA reads TGTGCCAGCAGCTTAAGGTCCGGGGCCAACATGAACACTGAAGCTTTCTTT. This gives the protein CASSLRSGANMNTEAFF.

The chain recombines TRBV6-4 with TRBJ1-1; D might be TRBD1 (5 bases). Germline CDR1 is MRHNA and CDR2 is SNTAGT. The CDR3 consists of 13 residues. The V and J ends lost 5 bases and 7 bases respectively, with 14 bases between them. The CDR3: CASSPSDGGEAFF. The CDR3 DNA follows: TGTGCCAGCAGTCCATCGGACGGGGGTGAAGCTTTCTTT.

This rearrangement joins TRBV12-3 or TRBV12-4 to TRBJ2-7; no reliable D call. V dropped 4 bases and J dropped 5 bases, with 15 bases sitting between them. This CDR3 has 14 residues. The CDR3 DNA reads TGTGCCAGCAGTTCCCCGATAGCTCACCACGAGCAGTACTTC. It encodes CASSSPIAHHEQYF.

This chain connects TRBV11-1 to TRBJ1-4, with TRBD1 matching over 7 bases. Per the germline V gene, CDR1 is SGHAT and CDR2 is FQDESV (reference sequence). The length of the CDR3 is 15 residues. V gave up 5 bases and J gave up 0 bases; unmatched junction bases: 3. In DNA, the CDR3 is TGTGCCAGCAGCCTCACAGGGGCAACTAATGAAAAACTGTTTTTT. Translated, it gives CASSLTGATNEKLFF.

The V and J genes are TRBV7-2 and TRBJ2-1; no definite D call. This CDR3 region has 16 residues. In germline, CDR1 is SGHTA, CDR2 FQGNSA. V was trimmed by 4 bases and J by 2 bases, leaving 15 bases between them. CDR3 region: CASSSWAEATYNEQFF. CDR3 coding DNA: TGTGCCAGCAGCTCCTGGGCGGAAGCCACCTACAATGAGCAGTTCTTC. Supplemented by reference TRBV7-2 and TRBJ2-1, the full variable domain reads GAGVSQSPSNKVTEKGKDVELRCDPISGHTALYWYRQSLGQGLEFLIYFQGNSAPDKSGLPSDRFSAERTGGSVSTLTIQRTQQEDSAVYLCASSSWAEATYNEQFFGPGTRLTVL.

This clonotype appeared a few times. This chain links TRBV9 with TRBJ2-2; 7 bases line up with TRBD2. In germline, CDR1 is SGDLS, CDR2 YYNGEE. Trimming took 0 bases from V and 3 from J; bases not matched to a gene: 8. The CDR3 length is 17 residues. The CDR3 sequence is CASSVESSGLYTGELFF. CDR3 nucleotide sequence: TGTGCCAGCAGCGTAGAATCTAGCGGACTATACACCGGGGAGCTGTTTTTT.

The J gene is TRBJ2-2, the V gene TRBV6-5; TRBD2 aligns across 9 bases. The CDR3 runs to 17 residues. Germline CDR1 MNHEY, CDR2 SVGAGI. The V gene end was trimmed by 2 bases and the J gene end by 3 bases; junction bases not matched to a gene: 7. The CDR3 nucleotides read TGTGCCAGCAGTTACGGAGCGGGAGGCCCCGACACCGGGGAGCTGTTTTTT. Encoded protein: CASSYGAGGPDTGELFF.

In this sample, this clonotype turned up a few times. The chain recombines TRBV11-2 with TRBJ2-7; 9 bases line up with TRBD2. The V gene's germline CDR1 is SGHAT and CDR2 FQNNGV. This CDR3 is 13 amino acids long. The V gene end was trimmed by 5 bases and the J gene end by 3 bases; junction bases not matched to a gene: 2. The CDR3 DNA is TGTGCCAGCAGCCGGACTAGCGACTACGAGCAGTACTTC. This gives the protein CASSRTSDYEQYF. Combining the CDR3 with reference TRBV11-2 and TRBJ2-7 gives the whole variable domain EAGVAQSPRYKIIEKRQSVAFWCNPISGHATLYWYQQILGQGPKLLIQFQNNGVVDDSQLPKDRFSAERLKGVDSTLKIQPAKLEDSAVYLCASSRTSDYEQYFGPGTRLTVT.

The rearrangement links TRBV5-4 to TRBJ1-6, with D hard to call. The V gene lost 2 bases and the J gene lost 3 bases, with 6 bases spanning the gap. The CDR3 is 14 residues long. Germline V gene data show CDR1 as SGHNT and CDR2 as YYREEE (reference sequence). The CDR3 protein is CASSLGNYNSPLHF. CDR3 coding DNA: TGTGCCAGCAGCTTAGGAAACTATAATTCACCCCTCCACTTT.

Concerning this clonotype: This likely comes from a read error, as the CDR3 has no conserved phenylalanine or tryptophan at its end. The rearrangement joins TRBV28 to TRBJ1-5; possible D gene TRBD1, 6 bases. Looked up from germline, CDR1 is MDHEN and CDR2 is SYDVKM. The CDR3 is 15 residues long. CDR3 coding DNA: TGTACCAGCAGTATCACCGGGACAAAGAATCAGCCCCAGCATGTT. Translated: CTSSITGTKNQPQHV.

The genes are TRBV5-1 and TRBJ2-4; 7 nucleotides align to TRBD1. Germline loops: CDR1 SGHRS, CDR2 YFSETQ. The CDR3 length is 14 residues. The V and J ends lost 0 bases and 3 bases, in that order; junction bases with no gene match: 0. The CDR3: CASSLGDSKNIQYF. The CDR3 nucleotides are TGCGCCAGCAGCTTGGGGGACAGCAAAAACATTCAGTACTTC.

This clonotype was observed at least ten times. The V call is TRBV7-6, the J call TRBJ2-3; D perhaps matches TRBD2 (6 bases). The V and J ends lost 3 bases and 2 bases respectively, with 18 bases between them. Germline V gives CDR1 SGHVS, CDR2 FNYEAQ. The CDR3 runs to 17 residues. CDR3 amino acids: CASSLTAVADFTDTQYF. The CDR3, as DNA: TGTGCCAGCAGCTTGACCGCGGTAGCGGACTTCACAGATACGCAGTATTTT.